A selection of T cell receptor beta chains follows, all from one sample in a study of T-cell memory formation after mild COVID-19. Each CDR3 protein is one row after TCRdb ran MiXCR on the 5' RACE reads. The repertoire holds roughly 340,000 distinct CDR3 sequences, with about 16% as singletons. The sequencing sample was made of PBMCs or a T cell subset sorted from them (not recorded which). All receptors derive from a man younger than 35 who had mild COVID-19 (a few samples of this study predate the infection). Cell type and time point are not known. Each CDR3 is given without its conserved first and last residue. A clone size is listed for some rows: how often the clone was seen (once, few, many), or a class if it is expanded.

J gene	clone size	V gene	CDR3 protein
TRBJ2-1	.	TRBV7-9	ASEMVRINNEQF
TRBJ2-3	.	TRBV20-1	SATHSGGAQDTQY
TRBJ2-7	.	TRBV20-1	SARDAGEYEQY
TRBJ1-5	.	TRBV2	ASSYERQSPQH
TRBJ1-4	few	TRBV7-6	ASSSSEEKLF
TRBJ1-5	.	TRBV24-1	ATSDRQGSNQPQH
TRBJ1-2	many	TRBV5-1	ASSLVAGANYGYT
TRBJ1-1	few	TRBV2	ASRGQGYTEAF
TRBJ1-5	few	TRBV2	ASKLGGDSNQPQH
TRBJ2-7	.	TRBV10-1	ASSPLAGAYEQY
TRBJ1-5	few	TRBV7-2	ASSSDFNQPQH
TRBJ1-1	few	TRBV18	ASSAGENTEAF
TRBJ2-1	.	TRBV2	ASSEGGGLSYNEQF
TRBJ1-1	.	TRBV20-1	SARTSSLNTEAF
TRBJ2-3	many	TRBV15	ATSNRGATDTQY
TRBJ1-2	few	TRBV29-1	SGADRDGPYGYT
TRBJ2-7	.	TRBV5-5	ASSFTRGRYEQY
TRBJ2-5	.	TRBV11-2	ASNRGPAWETQY
TRBJ2-2	many	TRBV2	ASSPTGQNTGELF
TRBJ2-7	.	TRBV5-1	ASSLDSQYEQY
TRBJ2-1	few	TRBV4-2	ASSESTGTSGRNEQF
TRBJ2-5	few	TRBV2	ASSTGTLGETQY
TRBJ1-2	.	TRBV3-1	ASSQAGQGNYGYT
TRBJ2-2	many	TRBV9	ASSPSGTGELF
TRBJ1-5	few	TRBV5-1	ASSPLPTGTYQPQH
TRBJ2-1	many	TRBV29-1	SVFLQGSGAYNEQF
TRBJ1-5	few	TRBV6-1	ASLWLGGKVQH
TRBJ2-7	.	TRBV12-3/TRBV12-4	ASSLIGPYEQY
TRBJ2-3	.	TRBV5-1	ASSPTSSSTDTQY
TRBJ2-5	few	TRBV29-1	SVTGTGRGETQY
TRBJ2-3	.	TRBV4-2	ASSRQVLDTQY
TRBJ2-7	few	TRBV29-1	SVEAGGDEQY
TRBJ2-5	few	TRBV12-3/TRBV12-4	ASRYRGPETQY
TRBJ1-5	.	TRBV6-2/TRBV6-3	ASSYVWGNQPQH
TRBJ2-5	.	TRBV13	ASSTGVETQY
TRBJ2-5	.	TRBV6-5	ASSYSNSGKETQY
TRBJ1-2	few	TRBV10-3	AIRTGEVAGYT
TRBJ1-3	few	TRBV9	ASSLDPVSGNTIY
TRBJ2-1	.	TRBV12-3/TRBV12-4	ASRRGQAEQF
TRBJ2-6	once	TRBV6-5	ASSRKVQDSGANVLT
TRBJ2-2	.	TRBV6-5	ASSYIGTGELF
TRBJ1-1	few	TRBV12-3/TRBV12-4	ASRRDRPTEAF
TRBJ1-3	.	TRBV25-1	ASSEGQGPSGNTIY